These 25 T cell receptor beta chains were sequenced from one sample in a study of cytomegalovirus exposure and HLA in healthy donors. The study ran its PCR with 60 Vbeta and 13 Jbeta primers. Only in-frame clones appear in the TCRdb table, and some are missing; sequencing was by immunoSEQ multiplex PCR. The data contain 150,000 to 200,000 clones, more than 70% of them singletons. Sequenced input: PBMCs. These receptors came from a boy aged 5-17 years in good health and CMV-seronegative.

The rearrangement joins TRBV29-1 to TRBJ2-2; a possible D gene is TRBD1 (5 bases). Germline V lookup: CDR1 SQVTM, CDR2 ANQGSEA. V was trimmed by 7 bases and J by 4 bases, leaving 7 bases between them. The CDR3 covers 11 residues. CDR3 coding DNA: TGCAGCGGGACAAGCACCGGGGAGCTGTTTTTT. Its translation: CSGTSTGELFF.

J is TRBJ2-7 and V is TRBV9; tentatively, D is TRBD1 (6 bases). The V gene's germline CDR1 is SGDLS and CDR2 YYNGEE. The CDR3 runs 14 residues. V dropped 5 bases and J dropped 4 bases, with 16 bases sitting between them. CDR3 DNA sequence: TGTGCCAGCAGTCGACAGGACACGCGATACGAGCAGTACTTC. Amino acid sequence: CASSRQDTRYEQYF.

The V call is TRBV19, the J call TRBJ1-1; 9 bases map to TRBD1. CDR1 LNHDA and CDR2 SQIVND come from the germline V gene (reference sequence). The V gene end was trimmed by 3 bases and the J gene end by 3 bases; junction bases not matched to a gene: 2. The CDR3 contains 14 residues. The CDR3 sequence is CASSMGQGYTEAFF. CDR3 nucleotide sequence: TGTGCCAGTAGTATGGGACAGGGATACACTGAAGCTTTCTTT.

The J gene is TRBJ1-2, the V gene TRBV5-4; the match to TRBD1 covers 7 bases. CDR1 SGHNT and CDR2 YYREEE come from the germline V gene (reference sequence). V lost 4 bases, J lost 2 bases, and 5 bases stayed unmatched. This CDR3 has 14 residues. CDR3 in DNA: TGTGCCAGCAGCAAAAGACAGGGAAACTATGGCTACACCTTC. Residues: CASSKRQGNYGYTF.

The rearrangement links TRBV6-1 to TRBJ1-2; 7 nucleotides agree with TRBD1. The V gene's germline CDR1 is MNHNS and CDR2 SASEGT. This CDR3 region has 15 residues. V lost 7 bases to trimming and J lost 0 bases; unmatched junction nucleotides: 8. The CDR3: CASIGTASTNYGYTF. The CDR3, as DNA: TGTGCCAGCATAGGGACAGCAAGTACTAACTATGGCTACACCTTC.

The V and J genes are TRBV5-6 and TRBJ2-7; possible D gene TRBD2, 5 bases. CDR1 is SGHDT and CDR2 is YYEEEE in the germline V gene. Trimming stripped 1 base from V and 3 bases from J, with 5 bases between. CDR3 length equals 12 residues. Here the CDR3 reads CASSLTSYEQYF. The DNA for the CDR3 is TGTGCCAGCAGCTTGACTAGCTACGAGCAGTACTTC.

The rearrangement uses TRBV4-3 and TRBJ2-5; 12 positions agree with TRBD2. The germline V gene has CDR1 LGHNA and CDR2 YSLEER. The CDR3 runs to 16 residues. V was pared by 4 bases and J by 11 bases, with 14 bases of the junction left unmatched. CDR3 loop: CASSPQGASGGAEQYF. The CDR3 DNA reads TGCGCCAGCAGCCCCCAAGGGGCTAGCGGGGGGGCGGAGCAGTACTTC.

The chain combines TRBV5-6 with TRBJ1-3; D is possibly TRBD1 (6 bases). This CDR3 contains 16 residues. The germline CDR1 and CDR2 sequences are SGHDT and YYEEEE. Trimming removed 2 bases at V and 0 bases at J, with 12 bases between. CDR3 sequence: CASSFWGRSSGNTIYF. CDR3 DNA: TGTGCCAGCAGCTTCTGGGGGCGTAGCTCTGGAAACACCATATATTTT.

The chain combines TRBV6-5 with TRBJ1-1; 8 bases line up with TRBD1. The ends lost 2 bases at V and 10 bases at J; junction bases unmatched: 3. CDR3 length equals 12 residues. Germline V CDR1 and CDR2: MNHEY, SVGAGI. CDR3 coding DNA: TGTGCCAGCAGTTACCCCGGGACAGGAGCTTTCTTT. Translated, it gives CASSYPGTGAFF.

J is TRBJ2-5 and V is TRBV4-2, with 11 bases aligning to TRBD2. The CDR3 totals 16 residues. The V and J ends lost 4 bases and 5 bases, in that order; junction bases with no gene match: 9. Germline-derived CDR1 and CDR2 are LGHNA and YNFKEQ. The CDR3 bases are TGTGCCAGCAGCCCCACTAGCGGGAGAGGGTCGGAGACCCAGTACTTC. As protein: CASSPTSGRGSETQYF.

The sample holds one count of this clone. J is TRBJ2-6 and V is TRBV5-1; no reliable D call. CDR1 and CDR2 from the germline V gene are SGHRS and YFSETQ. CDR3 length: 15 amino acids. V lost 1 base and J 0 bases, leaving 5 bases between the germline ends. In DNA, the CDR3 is TGCGCCAGCAGCTTGAAGCTCTCTGGGGCCAACGTCCTGACTTTC. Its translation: CASSLKLSGANVLTF.

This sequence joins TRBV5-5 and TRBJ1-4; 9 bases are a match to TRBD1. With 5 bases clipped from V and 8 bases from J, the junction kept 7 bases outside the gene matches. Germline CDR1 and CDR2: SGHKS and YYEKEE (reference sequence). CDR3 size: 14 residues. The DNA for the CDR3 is TGTGCCAGCAGACGGACAGGGGAAGGAGAAAAACTGTTTTTT. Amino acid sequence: CASRRTGEGEKLFF.

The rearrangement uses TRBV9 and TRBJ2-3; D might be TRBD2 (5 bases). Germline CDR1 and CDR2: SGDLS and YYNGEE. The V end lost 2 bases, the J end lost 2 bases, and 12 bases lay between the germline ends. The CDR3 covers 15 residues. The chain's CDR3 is CASSVSGTITDTQYF. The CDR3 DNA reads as TGTGCCAGCAGCGTCAGCGGAACAATCACAGATACGCAGTATTTT.

DNA for the CDR3: TGTGCCAGCAGTCGGAGCCCCCTGTCCTTGAACACTGAAGCTTTCTTT. Amino acid sequence: CASSRSPLSLNTEAFF. The chain uses TRBV11-2 and TRBJ1-1, with unresolved D. This CDR3 has 16 amino acids. Per the germline V gene, CDR1 is SGHAT and CDR2 is FQNNGV. Trimming pared 6 bases from V and 0 bases from J, leaving 17 bases between.

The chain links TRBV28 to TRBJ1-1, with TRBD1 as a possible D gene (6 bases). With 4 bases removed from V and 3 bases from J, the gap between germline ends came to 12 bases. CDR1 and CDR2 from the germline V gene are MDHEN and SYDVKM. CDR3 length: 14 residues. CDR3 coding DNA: TGTGCCAGCAGTTCGGGGGGGCGTGACACTGAAGCTTTCTTT. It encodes CASSSGGRDTEAFF.

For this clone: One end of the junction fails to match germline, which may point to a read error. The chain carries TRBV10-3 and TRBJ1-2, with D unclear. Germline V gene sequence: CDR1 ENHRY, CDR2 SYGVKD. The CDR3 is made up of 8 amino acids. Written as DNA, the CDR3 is TGTGCCATCAGTGGGGCCTGCTTC. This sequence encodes CAISGACF.

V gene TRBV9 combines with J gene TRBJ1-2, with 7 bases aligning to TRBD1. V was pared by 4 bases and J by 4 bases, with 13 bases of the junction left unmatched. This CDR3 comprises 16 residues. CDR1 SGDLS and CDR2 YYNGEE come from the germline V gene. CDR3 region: CASSPGTVGLPYGYTF. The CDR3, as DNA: TGTGCCAGCAGCCCTGGGACAGTCGGTCTGCCCTATGGCTACACCTTC.

The CDR3 region is CASSRGLAGGPLEQFF. In DNA, the CDR3 is TGCGCCAGCAGCCGGGGGCTAGCGGGAGGGCCCCTTGAGCAGTTCTTC. This sequence joins TRBV5-1 and TRBJ2-1, with 12 bases that match TRBD2. The V segment lost 4 bases and the J segment 9 bases; nucleotides outside the gene matches: 11. CDR1 and CDR2 (germline): SGHRS, YFSETQ. The CDR3 extends over 16 amino acids.

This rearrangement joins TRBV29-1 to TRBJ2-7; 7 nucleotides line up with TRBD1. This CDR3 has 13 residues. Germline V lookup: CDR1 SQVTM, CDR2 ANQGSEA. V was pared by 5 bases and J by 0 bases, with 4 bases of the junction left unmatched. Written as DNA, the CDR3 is TGCAGCGTTAAGGGGACAGTCTCCTACGAGCAGTACTTC. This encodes CSVKGTVSYEQYF.

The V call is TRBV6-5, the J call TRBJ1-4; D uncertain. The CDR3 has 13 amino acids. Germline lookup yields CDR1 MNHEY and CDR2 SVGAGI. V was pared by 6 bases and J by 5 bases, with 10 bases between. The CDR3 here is CASRRIANEKLFF. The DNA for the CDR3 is TGTGCCAGCAGGAGGATAGCAAATGAAAAACTGTTTTTT.

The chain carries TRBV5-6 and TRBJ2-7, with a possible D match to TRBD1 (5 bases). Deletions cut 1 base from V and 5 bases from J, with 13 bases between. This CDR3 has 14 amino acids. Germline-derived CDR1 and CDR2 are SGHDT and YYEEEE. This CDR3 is CASSLRPGSHEQYF. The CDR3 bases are TGTGCCAGCAGCTTGAGGCCAGGGTCCCACGAGCAGTACTTC.

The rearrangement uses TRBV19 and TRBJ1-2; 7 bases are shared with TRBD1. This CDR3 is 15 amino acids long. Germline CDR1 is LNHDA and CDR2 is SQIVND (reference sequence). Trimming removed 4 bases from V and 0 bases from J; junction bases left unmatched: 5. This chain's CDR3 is CASSTLTGTNYGYTF. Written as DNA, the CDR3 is TGTGCCAGTAGTACCCTGACAGGGACTAACTATGGCTACACCTTC.

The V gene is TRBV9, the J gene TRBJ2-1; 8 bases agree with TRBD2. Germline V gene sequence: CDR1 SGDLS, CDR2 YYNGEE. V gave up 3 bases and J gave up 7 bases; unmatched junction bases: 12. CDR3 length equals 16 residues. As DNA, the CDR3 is TGTGCCAGCAGCGGTCAGCGGGAGAGGTCTAAGAATGAGCAGTTCTTC. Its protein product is CASSGQRERSKNEQFF.

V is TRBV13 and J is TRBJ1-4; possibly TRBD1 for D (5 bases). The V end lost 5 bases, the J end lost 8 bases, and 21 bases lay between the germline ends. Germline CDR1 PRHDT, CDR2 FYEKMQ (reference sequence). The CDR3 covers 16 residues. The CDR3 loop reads CASSLGTHLEDEKLFF. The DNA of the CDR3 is TGTGCCAGCAGCCTCGGGACTCACCTAGAGGACGAAAAACTGTTTTTT.

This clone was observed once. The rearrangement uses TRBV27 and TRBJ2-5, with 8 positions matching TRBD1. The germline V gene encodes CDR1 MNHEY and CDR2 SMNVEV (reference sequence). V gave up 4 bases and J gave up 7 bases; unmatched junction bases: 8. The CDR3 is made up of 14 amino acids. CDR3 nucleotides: TGTGCCAGCAGTTACCGACAGACAGGGGTGACCCAGTACTTC. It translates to CASSYRQTGVTQYF.